Each of the 14 T cell receptor beta chains below was sequenced from the same sample in a study of cytomegalovirus exposure and HLA in healthy donors. PCR amplification relied on 60 Vbeta primers (plus 13 Jbeta primers). Sequencing was performed with immunoSEQ multiplex PCR; in TCRdb, only in-frame clones are kept and a portion is missing. The sample lists about 140,000 clones, 79% occurring once. The specimen was PBMCs. The receptors were gathered from a female donor in good health and CMV-seronegative.

This chain uses TRBV4-3 with TRBJ1-2, with a tentative D call TRBD1 (6 bases). From germline, CDR1 is LGHNA and CDR2 YSLEER. The CDR3 contains 15 residues. The V gene lost 5 bases and the J gene lost 3 bases, with 16 bases spanning the gap. The CDR3 is CASSKGGQSYYGYTF. The CDR3 DNA is TGCGCCAGCAGCAAAGGCGGACAGTCTTACTATGGCTACACCTTC.

The genes are TRBV5-6 and TRBJ1-2; D might be TRBD1 (5 bases). Trimming left V 4 bases short and J 6 bases short, with 19 bases between. CDR1 SGHDT and CDR2 YYEEEE come from the germline V gene. The CDR3 is 15 residues long. The CDR3 here is CASSTPDRNPNGYTF. In nucleotides, the CDR3 is TGTGCCAGCAGCACGCCAGACAGAAACCCGAATGGCTACACCTTC.

This clone was picked up one time. The chain recombines TRBV27 with TRBJ1-2; D is perhaps TRBD1 (6 bases). This CDR3 region has 16 residues. Between the trimmed V and J ends, which lost 2 bases and 2 bases, there was a span of 15 bases. Germline CDR1 and CDR2: MNHEY and SMNVEV (reference sequence). The CDR3 nucleotides are TGTGCCAGCAGTTTAAGGGGCAGGGGCCTGAACTATGGCTACACCTTC. Translating gives CASSLRGRGLNYGYTF.

Remarks on this clone: In the same sample, other DNA sequences code for this CDR3. The chain carries TRBV2 and TRBJ2-7, with 11 nucleotides matching TRBD2. Germline CDR1 and CDR2: SNHLY and FYNNEI. The CDR3 consists of 15 residues. The J segment lost 3 bases and the V segment lost 2 bases, leaving 3 bases of the junction unmatched. The CDR3 DNA follows: TGTGCCAGCAGTGAAACTAGCGGGAGTATCTACGAGCAGTACTTC. It yields the protein CASSETSGSIYEQYF.

This clone showed up just once. As DNA, the CDR3 is TGTGCCAGCAGTTCCCCCTGGGACTTCTCCTACGAGCAGTACTTC. Amino acids: CASSSPWDFSYEQYF. The chain employs TRBV6-8 and TRBJ2-7, with a tentative D call TRBD2 (6 bases). The V and J ends lost 4 bases and 0 bases respectively, with 13 bases between them. Germline assignment: CDR1 MNHGY and CDR2 SAAAGT. The CDR3 has 15 amino acids.

This chain links TRBV7-9 with TRBJ1-2; 12 positions match TRBD1. The germline V gene has CDR1 SEHNR and CDR2 FQNEAQ (reference sequence). This CDR3 contains 15 residues. Unmatched junction bases numbered 4, after V lost 5 bases and J lost 3 bases. CDR3 sequence: CASSGGTGGYYGYTF. The CDR3, as DNA: TGTGCCAGCAGCGGAGGGACAGGGGGCTACTATGGCTACACCTTC. The full variable domain, in which reference TRBV7-9 and TRBJ1-2 provide the parts outside the CDR3, is DTGVSQNPRHKITKRGQNVTFRCDPISEHNRLYWYRQTLGQGPEFLTYFQNEAQLEKSRLLSDRFSAERPKGSFSTLEIQRTEQGDSAMYLCASSGGTGGYYGYTFGSGTRLTVV.

The J gene is TRBJ1-4, the V gene TRBV29-1, with D unresolved. In germline, CDR1 is SQVTM, CDR2 ANQGSEA. Trimming pared 6 bases from V and 10 bases from J, leaving 18 bases between. The CDR3 consists of 13 residues. This chain's CDR3 is CSVLQDVPGKLFF. CDR3 DNA: TGCAGCGTCCTTCAGGATGTGCCTGGAAAACTGTTTTTT. The whole variable domain, remainder taken from reference TRBV29-1 and TRBJ1-4, is SAVISQKPSRDICQRGTSLTIQCQVDSQVTMMFWYRQQPGQSLTLIATANQGSEATYESGFVIDKFPISRPNLTFSTLTVSNMSPEDSSIYLCSVLQDVPGKLFFGSGTQLSVL.

The chain uses TRBV7-6 and TRBJ2-7; 7 positions agree with TRBD1. The junction had 4 bases not matched to a gene; V was cut back by 3 bases and J by 2 bases. Germline V gene data show CDR1 as SGHVS and CDR2 as FNYEAQ. The CDR3 contains 14 residues. This CDR3 is CASSFGTATYEQYF. CDR3 sequence (DNA): TGTGCCAGCAGCTTCGGGACAGCTACCTACGAGCAGTACTTC.

This chain uses TRBV10-1 with TRBJ2-3, with 10 bases lining up with TRBD2. Germline CDR1 reads WNHNN; CDR2 reads SYGVQD (reference sequence). V was pared by 5 bases and J by 3 bases, with 5 bases of the junction left unmatched. CDR3 length equals 15 residues. The CDR3 sequence is CASSLAGAGTDTQYF. CDR3 nucleotides: TGCGCCAGCAGTCTAGCGGGAGCCGGGACAGATACGCAGTATTTT.

The rearrangement links TRBV28 to TRBJ2-7; 9 nucleotides line up with TRBD1. The germline V gene encodes CDR1 MDHEN and CDR2 SYDVKM. The CDR3 is made up of 15 amino acids. J was trimmed by 5 bases and V by 6 bases; bases with no gene match: 11. CDR3 sequence (DNA): TGTGCCAGCAGCGCCGGGACAGGGACTAACGACGAGCAGTACTTC. Amino acids: CASSAGTGTNDEQYF.

The chain has TRBV7-9 and TRBJ2-3; 8 bases match TRBD1. V was pared by 5 bases and J by 4 bases, with 5 bases of the junction left unmatched. CDR1 SEHNR and CDR2 FQNEAQ come from the germline V gene (reference sequence). This CDR3 is 14 amino acids long. CDR3 residues: CASSPRTGSDTQYF. The CDR3 DNA reads as TGTGCCAGCAGCCCTCGGACAGGGTCAGATACGCAGTATTTT.

The chain uses TRBV2 and TRBJ1-1, with D unclear. Trimming took off 1 base at V and 4 bases at J, with 16 bases between the two ends. The CDR3 length is 16 residues. Germline loops: CDR1 SNHLY, CDR2 FYNNEI. CDR3 protein: CASSEDRPGSGTEAFF. The CDR3 region has the DNA TGTGCCAGCAGTGAAGATCGGCCGGGGTCCGGCACTGAAGCTTTCTTT.

This sequence joins TRBV2 and TRBJ1-2; 8 nucleotides agree with TRBD1. This CDR3 contains 15 residues. J was trimmed by 5 bases and V by 8 bases; bases with no gene match: 13. CDR1 SNHLY and CDR2 FYNNEI come from the germline V gene. CDR3 amino acids: CASGQGALAPYGYTF. The CDR3 DNA reads TGTGCCAGCGGGCAGGGGGCTCTCGCGCCTTATGGCTACACCTTC.

The gene calls are TRBV28 and TRBJ2-7; the match to TRBD2 covers 14 bases. The length of the CDR3 is 14 residues. Trimming took 7 bases from V and 4 from J; bases not matched to a gene: 3. Germline assignment: CDR1 MDHEN and CDR2 SYDVKM. CDR3 loop: CASIGTSGSYEQYF. The CDR3 DNA is TGTGCCAGCATCGGGACTAGCGGGAGTTACGAGCAGTACTTC.